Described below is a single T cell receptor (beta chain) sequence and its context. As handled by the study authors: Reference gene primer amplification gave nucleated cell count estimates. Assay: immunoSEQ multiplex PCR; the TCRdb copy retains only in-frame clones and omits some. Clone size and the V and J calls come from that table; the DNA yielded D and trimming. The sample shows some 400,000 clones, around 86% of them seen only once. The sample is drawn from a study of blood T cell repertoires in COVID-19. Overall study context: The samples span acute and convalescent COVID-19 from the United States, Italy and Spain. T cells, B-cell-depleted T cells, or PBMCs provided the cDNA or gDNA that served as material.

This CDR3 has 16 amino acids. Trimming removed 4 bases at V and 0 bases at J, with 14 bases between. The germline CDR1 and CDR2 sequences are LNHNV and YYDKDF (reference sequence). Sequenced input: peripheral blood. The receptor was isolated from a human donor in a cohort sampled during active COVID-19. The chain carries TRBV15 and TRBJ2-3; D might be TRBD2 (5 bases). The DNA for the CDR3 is TGTGCCACCAGCAAAGGCCAGCGGCCTAGCACAGATACGCAGTATTTT. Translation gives CATSKGQRPSTDTQYF.